This is a list of T cell receptor beta chains from one sample in a study of cytomegalovirus exposure and HLA in healthy donors. Using immunoSEQ multiplex PCR, the repertoire was profiled, and TCRdb retains in-frame clones only, with some absent. Of tens of thousands of clones listed, roughly 96% are singletons. The sequenced sample consisted of PBMCs. These receptors were obtained from a woman aged 18 to 35 in good health and CMV-seropositive. The CDR3 runs from the conserved cysteine through the conserved F or W. Fields, in order: J gene, clone size, D gene, V gene, CDR3 DNA, CDR3 protein. D genes are given only for firm matches. Clone size is stated in some rows and not others, as once, few, many or a class when expanded.

j_call: TRBJ2-7
clone_size: once
d_call: -
v_call: TRBV7-2
cdr3_nt: TGTGCCAGCAGCTACCAATCCGGTTACGAGCAGTACTTC
cdr3_aa: CASSYQSGYEQYF

j_call: TRBJ2-7
clone_size: -
d_call: -
v_call: TRBV7-9
cdr3_nt: TGTGCCAGCAGCCCTGGTTCAGGGTGGTTCGAGCAGTACTTC
cdr3_aa: CASSPGSGWFEQYF

j_call: TRBJ2-2
clone_size: once
d_call: TRBD2
v_call: TRBV4-2
cdr3_nt: TGTGCCAGCAGCCAAGATTTGGGGACTAGCGGAGGCGGGGAGCTGTTTTTT
cdr3_aa: CASSQDLGTSGGGELFF

j_call: TRBJ1-2
clone_size: -
d_call: TRBD1
v_call: TRBV5-4
cdr3_nt: TGTGCCAGCAGCGTAAGCAGGGGGCGCGGCTACACCTTC
cdr3_aa: CASSVSRGRGYTF

j_call: TRBJ2-3
clone_size: -
d_call: TRBD2
v_call: TRBV7-2
cdr3_nt: TGTGCCAGCAGCCTTCGGACTAGCGGTTCCGGCCCGGGGTCGCAGTATTTT
cdr3_aa: CASSLRTSGSGPGSQYF

j_call: TRBJ2-7
clone_size: -
d_call: -
v_call: TRBV2
cdr3_nt: TGTGCCAGCAGAGACCCGGGACTCACCTACGAGCAGTACTTC
cdr3_aa: CASRDPGLTYEQYF

j_call: TRBJ1-5
clone_size: -
d_call: -
v_call: TRBV2
cdr3_nt: TGTGCCAGCAGTGTAATGAAGCAGGGTGTAGGTCAGCCCCAGCATTTT
cdr3_aa: CASSVMKQGVGQPQHF

j_call: TRBJ1-2
clone_size: once
d_call: TRBD1
v_call: TRBV28
cdr3_nt: TGTGCCAGCAGTACGACAGGGAGGGGCTACACCTTC
cdr3_aa: CASSTTGRGYTF

j_call: TRBJ1-6
clone_size: -
d_call: -
v_call: TRBV5-6
cdr3_nt: TGTGCCAGCAGCTGGAGGAGCTCCTATAATTCACCCCTCCACTTT
cdr3_aa: CASSWRSSYNSPLHF

j_call: TRBJ2-2
clone_size: -
d_call: -
v_call: TRBV25-1
cdr3_nt: TGTGCCAGCAGTGATAAGCCACAGCTCACCGGGGAGCTGTTTTTT
cdr3_aa: CASSDKPQLTGELFF

j_call: TRBJ1-5
clone_size: -
d_call: -
v_call: TRBV28
cdr3_nt: TGTGCCAGCAGCCCCGAAGGGGTACGCTTGAGTTATAGCAATCAGCCCCAGCATTTT
cdr3_aa: CASSPEGVRLSYSNQPQHF

j_call: TRBJ1-1
clone_size: -
d_call: TRBD1
v_call: TRBV28
cdr3_nt: TGTGCCAGCAGCCGATCCCCCGGGACAGCCACGATCGCAGCTTTCTTT
cdr3_aa: CASSRSPGTATIAAFF

j_call: TRBJ2-7
clone_size: -
d_call: -
v_call: TRBV5-6
cdr3_nt: TGTGCCAGCAGCCCGGGACTGTCATCCTACGAGCAGTACTTC
cdr3_aa: CASSPGLSSYEQYF

j_call: TRBJ1-5
clone_size: -
d_call: -
v_call: TRBV7-2
cdr3_nt: TGTGCCAGCAGCTTATGGCAGAGCAATCAGCCCCAGCATTTT
cdr3_aa: CASSLWQSNQPQHF

j_call: TRBJ1-2
clone_size: -
d_call: TRBD1
v_call: TRBV28
cdr3_nt: TGTGCCAGCAGTTCACAGGGGGCCTGGGGCTACACCTTC
cdr3_aa: CASSSQGAWGYTF